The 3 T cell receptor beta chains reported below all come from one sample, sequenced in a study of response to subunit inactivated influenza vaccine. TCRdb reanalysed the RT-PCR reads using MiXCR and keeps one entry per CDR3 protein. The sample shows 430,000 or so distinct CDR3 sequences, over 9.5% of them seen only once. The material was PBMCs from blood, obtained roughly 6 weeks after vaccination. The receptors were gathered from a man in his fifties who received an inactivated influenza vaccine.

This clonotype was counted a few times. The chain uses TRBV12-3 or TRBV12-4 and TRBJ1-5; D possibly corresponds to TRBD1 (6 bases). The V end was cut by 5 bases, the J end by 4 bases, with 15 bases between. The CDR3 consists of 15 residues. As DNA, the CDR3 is TGTGCCAGCAGTCCCCGGGGGGGGGCAAATCAGCCCCAGCATTTT. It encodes CASSPRGGANQPQHF.

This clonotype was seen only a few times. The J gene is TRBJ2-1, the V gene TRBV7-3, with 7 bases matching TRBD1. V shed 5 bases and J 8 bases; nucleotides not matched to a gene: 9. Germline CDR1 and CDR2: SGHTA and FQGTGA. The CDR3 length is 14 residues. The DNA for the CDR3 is TGTGCCAGCAGCCGAATGGGACAGATCGATGAGCAGTTCTTC. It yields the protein CASSRMGQIDEQFF.

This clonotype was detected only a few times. This chain's CDR3 is CASSQDSRQGPYHEQYF. CDR3 bases: TGCGCCAGCAGCCAAGACTCCCGACAGGGGCCGTATCACGAGCAGTACTTC. The rearrangement uses TRBV4-3 and TRBJ2-7; 8 nucleotides agree with TRBD1. This CDR3 has 17 residues. Germline CDR1 LGHNA, CDR2 YSLEER. J was trimmed by 5 bases and V by 0 bases; bases with no gene match: 12.